This TCR beta chain was sequenced in a study of CD8 T cells in Susac syndrome. The CDR3 length is 15 residues. V lost 2 bases and J 1 base, leaving 12 bases between the germline ends. The germline gives CDR1 GTSNPN, CDR2 SVGIG (reference sequence). An input of about 0.5 to 1 ug of RNA was subjected to reverse transcription using random hexamers. Using its own MiXCR run on the immunoSEQ multiplex PCR reads, TCRdb lists one record per CDR3 protein. The sample has around 130,000 distinct CDR3 sequences; around 94% are singletons. The sample consisted of CD4+ T cells from PBMCs. This chain joins TRBV30 and TRBJ2-1; D possibly corresponds to TRBD1 (5 bases). This receptor was taken from a human donor with multiple sclerosis. The CDR3 is CAWSPWGFSYNEQFF. The CDR3 DNA sequence: TGTGCCTGGAGTCCCTGGGGCTTTTCCTACAATGAGCAGTTCTTC.